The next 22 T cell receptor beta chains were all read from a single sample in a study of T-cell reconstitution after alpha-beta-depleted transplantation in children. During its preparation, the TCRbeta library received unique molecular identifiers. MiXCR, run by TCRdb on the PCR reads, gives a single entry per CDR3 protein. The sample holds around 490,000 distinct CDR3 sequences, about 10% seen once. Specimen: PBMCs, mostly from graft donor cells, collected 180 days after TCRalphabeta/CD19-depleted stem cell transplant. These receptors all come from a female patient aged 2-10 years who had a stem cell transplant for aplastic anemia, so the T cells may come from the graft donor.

The CDR3 DNA reads as TGTGCCAGCTCCCGGGGCGGGCTCGACTACGAGCAGTACTTC. Encoded protein: CASSRGGLDYEQYF. V gene TRBV18 combines with J gene TRBJ2-7; the D gene could be TRBD1 or TRBD2 (5 bases each). The CDR3 consists of 14 residues. The V and J ends lost 6 bases and 3 bases respectively, with 15 bases between them. Germline CDR1 reads KGHSH; CDR2 reads LQKENI.

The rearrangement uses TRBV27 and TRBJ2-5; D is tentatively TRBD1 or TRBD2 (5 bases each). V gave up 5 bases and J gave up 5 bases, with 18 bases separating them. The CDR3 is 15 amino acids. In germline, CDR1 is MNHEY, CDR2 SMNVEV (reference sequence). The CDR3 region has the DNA TGTGCCAGCAGTCCCCGGGACGCCCAACTCGAGACCCAGTACTTC. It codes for CASSPRDAQLETQYF.

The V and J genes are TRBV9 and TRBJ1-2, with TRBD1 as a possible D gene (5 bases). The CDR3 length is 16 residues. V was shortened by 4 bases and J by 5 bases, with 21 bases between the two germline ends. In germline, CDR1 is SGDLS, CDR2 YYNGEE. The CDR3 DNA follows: TGTGCCAGCAGCTTAACAACTGGCAACCCAGGGTATGGCTACACCTTC. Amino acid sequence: CASSLTTGNPGYGYTF. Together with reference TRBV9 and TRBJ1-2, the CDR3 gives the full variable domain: DSGVTQTPKHLITATGQRVTLRCSPRSGDLSVYWYQQSLDQGLQFLIQYYNGEERAKGNILERFSAQQFPDLHSELNLSSLELGDSALYFCASSLTTGNPGYGYTFGSGTRLTVV.

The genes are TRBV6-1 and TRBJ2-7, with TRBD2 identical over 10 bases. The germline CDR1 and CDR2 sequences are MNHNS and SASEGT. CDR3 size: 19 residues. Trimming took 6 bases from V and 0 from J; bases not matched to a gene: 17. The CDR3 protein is CASSSYRTRASGSSYEQYF. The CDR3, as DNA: TGTGCCAGCAGCTCCTACCGGACTCGGGCTAGCGGGAGCTCCTACGAGCAGTACTTC.

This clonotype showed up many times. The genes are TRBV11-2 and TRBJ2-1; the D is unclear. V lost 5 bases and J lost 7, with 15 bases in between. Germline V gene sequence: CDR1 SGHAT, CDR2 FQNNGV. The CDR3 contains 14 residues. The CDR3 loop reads CASSLPWPVNEQFF. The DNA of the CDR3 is TGTGCCAGCAGCCTCCCCTGGCCCGTTAATGAGCAGTTCTTC.

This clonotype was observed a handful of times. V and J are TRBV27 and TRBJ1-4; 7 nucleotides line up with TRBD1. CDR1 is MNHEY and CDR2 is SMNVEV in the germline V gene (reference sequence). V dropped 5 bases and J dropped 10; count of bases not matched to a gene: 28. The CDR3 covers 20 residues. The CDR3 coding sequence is TGTGCCAGCAGTGAAAGGGGGCCAAGTAGGGGAGGAGTAATGAGGGGAAAACTGTTTTTT. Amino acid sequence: CASSERGPSRGGVMRGKLFF. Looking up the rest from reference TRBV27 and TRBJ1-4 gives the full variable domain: EAQVTQNPRYLITVTGKKLTVTCSQNMNHEYMSWYRQDPGLGLRQIYYSMNVEVTDKGDVPEGYKVSRKEKRNFPLILESPSPNQTSLYFCASSERGPSRGGVMRGKLFFGSGTQLSVL.

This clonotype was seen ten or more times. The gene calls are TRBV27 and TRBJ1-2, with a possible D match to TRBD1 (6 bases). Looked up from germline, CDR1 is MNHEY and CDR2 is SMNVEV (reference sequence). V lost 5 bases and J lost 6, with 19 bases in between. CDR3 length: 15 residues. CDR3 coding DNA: TGTGCCAGCAGTCTATATGTCGGGGGCTCGGATGGCTACACCTTC. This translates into CASSLYVGGSDGYTF.

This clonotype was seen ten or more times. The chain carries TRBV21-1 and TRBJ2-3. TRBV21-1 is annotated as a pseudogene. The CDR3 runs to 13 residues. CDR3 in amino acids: CASSNRPTDTQYF. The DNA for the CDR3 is TGTGCCAGCAGCAATCGGCCCACAGATACGCAGTATTTT.

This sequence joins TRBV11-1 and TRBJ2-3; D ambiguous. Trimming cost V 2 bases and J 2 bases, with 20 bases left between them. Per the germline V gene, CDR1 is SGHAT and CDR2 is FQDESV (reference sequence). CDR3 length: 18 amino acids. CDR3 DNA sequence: TGTGCCAGCAGCTTATTGCCCTTGGCTAGATCAATCACAGATACGCAGTATTTT. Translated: CASSLLPLARSITDTQYF.

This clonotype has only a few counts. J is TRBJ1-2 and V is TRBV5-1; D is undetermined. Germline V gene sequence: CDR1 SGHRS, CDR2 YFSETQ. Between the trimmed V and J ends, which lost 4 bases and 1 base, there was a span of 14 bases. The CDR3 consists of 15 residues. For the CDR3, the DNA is TGCGCCAGCAGCCCACCCCTCGACGGTAACTATGGCTACACCTTC. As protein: CASSPPLDGNYGYTF.

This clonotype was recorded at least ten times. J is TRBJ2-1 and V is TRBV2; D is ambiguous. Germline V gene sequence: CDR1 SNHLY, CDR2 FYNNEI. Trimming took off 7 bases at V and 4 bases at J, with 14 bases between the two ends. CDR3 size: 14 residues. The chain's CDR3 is CASIRRVAYNEQFF. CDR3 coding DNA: TGTGCCAGCATTAGACGGGTGGCATACAATGAGCAGTTCTTC.

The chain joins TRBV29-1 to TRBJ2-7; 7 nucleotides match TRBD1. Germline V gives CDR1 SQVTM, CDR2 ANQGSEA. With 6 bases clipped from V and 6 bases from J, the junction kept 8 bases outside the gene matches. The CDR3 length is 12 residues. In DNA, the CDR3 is TGCAGCGTAGAGACAGGGCACTGCGAGCAGTACTTC. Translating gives CSVETGHCEQYF.

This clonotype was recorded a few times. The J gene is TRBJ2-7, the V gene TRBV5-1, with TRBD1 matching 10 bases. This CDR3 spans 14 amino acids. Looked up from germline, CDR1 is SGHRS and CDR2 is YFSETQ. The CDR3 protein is CASSLDRGTYEQYV. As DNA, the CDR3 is TGCGCCAGCAGTTTGGACAGGGGGACCTACGAGCAGTACGTC.

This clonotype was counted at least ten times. The CDR3 bases are TGCAGCGTTGAAGTCCGGCTTGGAGGGGGCTACGAGCAGTACTTC. Protein sequence: CSVEVRLGGGYEQYF. The chain has TRBV29-1 and TRBJ2-7, with D perhaps assigned TRBD1 or TRBD2 (6 bases each). CDR1 is SQVTM, CDR2 ANQGSEA, per germline. This CDR3 spans 15 amino acids. V lost 1 base to trimming and J lost 3 bases, with 16 bases between them.

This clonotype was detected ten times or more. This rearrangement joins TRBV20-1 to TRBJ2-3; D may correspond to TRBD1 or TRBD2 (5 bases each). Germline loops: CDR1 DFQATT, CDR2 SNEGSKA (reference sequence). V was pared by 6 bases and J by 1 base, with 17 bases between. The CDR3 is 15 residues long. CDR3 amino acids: CSAEGLSQRTDTQYF. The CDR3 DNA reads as TGCAGTGCCGAGGGGCTCTCCCAGCGCACAGATACGCAGTATTTT.

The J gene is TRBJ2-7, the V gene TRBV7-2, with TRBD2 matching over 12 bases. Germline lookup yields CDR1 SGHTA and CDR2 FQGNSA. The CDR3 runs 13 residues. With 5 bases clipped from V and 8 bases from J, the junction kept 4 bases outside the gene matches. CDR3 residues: CASSEGLAGQQYV. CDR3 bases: TGTGCCAGCAGCGAAGGACTAGCGGGGCAGCAGTACGTC.

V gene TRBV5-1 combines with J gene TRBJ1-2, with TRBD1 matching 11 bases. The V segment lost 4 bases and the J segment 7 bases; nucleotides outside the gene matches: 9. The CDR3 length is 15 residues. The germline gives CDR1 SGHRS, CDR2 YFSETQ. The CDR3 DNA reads TGCGCCAGCAGCCTGGCCAGGACAGGGGGCGTTGGCTACACCTTC. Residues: CASSLARTGGVGYTF.

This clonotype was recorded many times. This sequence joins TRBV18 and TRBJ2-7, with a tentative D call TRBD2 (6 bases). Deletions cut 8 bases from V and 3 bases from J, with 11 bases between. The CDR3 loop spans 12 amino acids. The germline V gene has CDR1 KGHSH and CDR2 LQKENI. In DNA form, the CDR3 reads TGTGCCAGCAGCCCCGGGGGCTACGAGCAGTACTTC. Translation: CASSPGGYEQYF.

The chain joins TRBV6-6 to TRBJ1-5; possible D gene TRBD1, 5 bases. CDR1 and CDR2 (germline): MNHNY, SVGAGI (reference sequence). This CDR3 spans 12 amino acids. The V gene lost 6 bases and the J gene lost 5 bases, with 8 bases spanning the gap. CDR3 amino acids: CASSIQDQPQHF. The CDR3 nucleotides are TGTGCCAGCAGCATACAGGATCAGCCCCAGCATTTT.

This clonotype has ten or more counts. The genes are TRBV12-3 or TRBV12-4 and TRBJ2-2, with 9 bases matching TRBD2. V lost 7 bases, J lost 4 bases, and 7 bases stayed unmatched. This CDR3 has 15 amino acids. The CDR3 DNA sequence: TGTGCCAGCATGGGGTCGCGGGGGGGCACCGGGGAGCTGTTTTTT. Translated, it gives CASMGSRGGTGELFF.

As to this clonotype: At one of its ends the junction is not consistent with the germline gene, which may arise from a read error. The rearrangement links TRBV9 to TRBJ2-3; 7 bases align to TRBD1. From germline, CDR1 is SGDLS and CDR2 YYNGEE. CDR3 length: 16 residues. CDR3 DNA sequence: TGTGCCAGCAGCGGATCACAGGGGAGACCCACACATACGCAGTATTTT. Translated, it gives CASSGSQGRPTHTQYF. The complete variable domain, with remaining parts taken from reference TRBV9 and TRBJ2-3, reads DSGVTQTPKHLITATGQRVTLRCSPRSGDLSVYWYQQSLDQGLQFLIQYYNGEERAKGNILERFSAQQFPDLHSELNLSSLELGDSALYFCASSGSQGRPTHTQYFGPGTRLTVL.

CDR3 bases: TGTGCCAGCAGCTTACACTCTGGAAACACCATATATTTT. This translates into CASSLHSGNTIYF. This chain links TRBV7-2 with TRBJ1-3, with no clear D. CDR1 and CDR2 (germline): SGHTA, FQGNSA. There are 13 residues in the CDR3. The V end was cut by 2 bases, the J end by 0 bases, with 2 bases between.